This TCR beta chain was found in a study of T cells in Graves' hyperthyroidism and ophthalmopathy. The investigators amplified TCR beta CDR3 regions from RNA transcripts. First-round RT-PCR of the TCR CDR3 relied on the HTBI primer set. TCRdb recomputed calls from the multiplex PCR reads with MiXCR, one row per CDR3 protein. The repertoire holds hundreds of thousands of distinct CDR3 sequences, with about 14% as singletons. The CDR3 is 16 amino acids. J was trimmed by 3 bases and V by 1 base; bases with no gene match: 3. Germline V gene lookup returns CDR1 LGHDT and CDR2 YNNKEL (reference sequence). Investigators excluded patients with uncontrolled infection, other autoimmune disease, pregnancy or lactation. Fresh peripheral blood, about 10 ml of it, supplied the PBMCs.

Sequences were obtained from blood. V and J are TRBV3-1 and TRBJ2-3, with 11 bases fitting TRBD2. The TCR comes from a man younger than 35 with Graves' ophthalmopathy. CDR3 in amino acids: CASSQALAGGTDTQYF. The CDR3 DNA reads TGTGCCAGCAGCCAAGCTCTAGCGGGGGGTACAGATACGCAGTATTTT.